Presented here are 30 T cell receptor beta chains from one specimen sequenced in a study of OX40 agonist ivuxolimab in advanced cancers. The protocol was immunoSEQ multiplex PCR, while the TCRdb copy is restricted to in-frame clones and leaves out a portion. Of approximately 77,000 clones in the sample, approximately 80% were seen once. The source material was CD4+ or CD8+ T cells sorted from blood, sampled in a trial of the OX40 agonist ivuxolimab. Every receptor here comes from an adult with an advanced solid tumor such as melanoma, head and neck, liver or kidney cancer.

V and J are TRBV6-1 and TRBJ1-5; possibly TRBD1 for D (5 bases). CDR3 length: 14 residues. Trimming pared 11 bases from V and 2 bases from J, leaving 16 bases between. CDR1 and CDR2 from the germline V gene are MNHNS and SASEGT. CDR3 sequence (DNA): TGTGCCGCCGGGGGGGGACGGGGCAATCAGCCCCAGCATTTT. Its translation: CAAGGGRGNQPQHF.

The sample holds one count of this clone. The chain has TRBV5-1 and TRBJ2-2; the D is unclear. The CDR3 is 13 residues long. The germline V gene encodes CDR1 SGHRS and CDR2 YFSETQ. The ends were cut back, 0 bases at V and 3 bases at J, with 3 bases in the middle. CDR3 protein: CASSLADTGELFF. The CDR3 nucleotides are TGCGCCAGCAGCTTGGCCGACACCGGGGAGCTGTTTTTT.

The chain combines TRBV2 with TRBJ1-3; perhaps TRBD1 as D (6 bases). Germline lookup yields CDR1 SNHLY and CDR2 FYNNEI. This CDR3 has 14 residues. V gave up 7 bases and J gave up 2 bases, with 12 bases separating them. The CDR3: CASKPQGPGNTIYF. The CDR3 nucleotides are TGTGCCAGCAAACCACAGGGACCTGGAAACACCATATATTTT.

The genes are TRBV2 and TRBJ2-1, with TRBD2 as a possible D gene (5 bases). This CDR3 spans 17 amino acids. From germline, CDR1 is SNHLY and CDR2 FYNNEI. V was clipped by 0 bases and J by 0 bases, with 12 bases between them. Written as DNA, the CDR3 is TGTGCCAGCAGTGAAGCTTCTAGCCTCCACTCCTACAATGAGCAGTTCTTC. It is translated as CASSEASSLHSYNEQFF.

V usage is TRBV27 and J usage is TRBJ2-2; 10 bases match TRBD2. CDR1 and CDR2 (germline): MNHEY, SMNVEV (reference sequence). With 7 bases clipped from V and 6 bases from J, the junction kept 8 bases outside the gene matches. This CDR3 is 15 amino acids long. The CDR3: CASTRLAGLPGELFF. The CDR3 DNA sequence: TGTGCCAGCACTCGACTAGCGGGCCTACCCGGGGAGCTGTTTTTT.

This clone came up once. The chain links TRBV30 to TRBJ1-1; D possibly corresponds to TRBD1 (6 bases). This CDR3 has 15 amino acids. Between the trimmed V and J ends, which lost 8 bases and 0 bases, there was a span of 19 bases. Germline loops: CDR1 GTSNPN, CDR2 SVGIG (reference sequence). The chain's CDR3 is CAQRQGTSMNTEAFF. CDR3 coding DNA: TGTGCCCAGCGGCAGGGGACATCCATGAACACTGAAGCTTTCTTT.

This chain connects TRBV5-4 to TRBJ1-1; D uncertain. Germline assignment: CDR1 SGHNT and CDR2 YYREEE (reference sequence). This CDR3 contains 14 residues. V was clipped by 5 bases and J by 1 base, with 12 bases between them. CDR3 DNA: TGTGCCAGCAGGAGCGGTGGTTCGAACACTGAAGCTTTCTTT. The encoded protein is CASRSGGSNTEAFF.

The V call is TRBV2, the J call TRBJ2-1; D call uncertain. The V gene's germline CDR1 is SNHLY and CDR2 FYNNEI. The CDR3 runs 14 residues. V gave up 7 bases and J gave up 5 bases, with 15 bases separating them. The CDR3 DNA reads TGTGCCAGCACTGTCTCGCGGAACGACAATGAGCAGTTCTTC. As protein: CASTVSRNDNEQFF.

As to this clone: At one end the junction does not follow the germline gene, possibly because of a read error. The CDR3 DNA reads as TGTGCCAGCACCTTGAAACAGGGGAACACTGAAGCCTTCTTT. Translating it yields CASTLKQGNTEAFF. The J gene is TRBJ1-1, the V gene TRBV7-2; 7 nucleotides match TRBD1. The CDR3 sequence is 14 residues long. From germline, CDR1 is SGHTA and CDR2 FQGNSA.

This sequence joins TRBV5-5 and TRBJ2-1; the D gene is possibly TRBD1 (5 bases). The CDR3 spans 15 residues. The germline CDR1 and CDR2 sequences are SGHKS and YYEKEE (reference sequence). Trimming left V 0 bases short and J 6 bases short, with 13 bases between. The CDR3 sequence: CASSLEYQGFNEQFF. Written as DNA, the CDR3 is TGTGCCAGCAGCTTGGAATACCAGGGTTTCAATGAGCAGTTCTTC.

This chain uses TRBV7-2 with TRBJ2-5, with unresolved D. TRBJ2-7 matches the DNA end more closely, so the J call is doubtful. Germline CDR1 SGHTA, CDR2 FQGNSA. The CDR3 is 13 residues long. The CDR3 is CASSAFWPYEQYF. The CDR3 bases are TGTGCCAGCAGCGCCTTCTGGCCCTACGAGCAGTACTTC.

The V and J genes are TRBV28 and TRBJ2-7; TRBD1 is a possible D gene (5 bases). Trimming removed 6 bases from V and 5 bases from J, with 17 bases in between. This CDR3 spans 14 amino acids. Germline-derived CDR1 and CDR2 are MDHEN and SYDVKM. CDR3 residues: CASSLPSRAHEQYF. The CDR3 nucleotides read TGTGCCAGCAGCCTACCTTCCAGGGCCCACGAGCAGTACTTC.

J is TRBJ1-5 and V is TRBV6-1; TRBD1 matches 7 bases. The CDR3 extends over 16 amino acids. With V trimmed by 1 base and J by 0 bases, 3 bases remained unmatched. The germline gives CDR1 MNHNS, CDR2 SASEGT. Here the CDR3 DNA reads TGTGCCAGCAGTGAAGAGGGACAGTATAGCAATCAGCCCCAGCATTTT. This translates into CASSEEGQYSNQPQHF.

This clone was observed a single time. The rearrangement uses TRBV6-6 and TRBJ1-5; possibly TRBD1 for D (6 bases). The V gene lost 5 bases and the J gene lost 0 bases, with 11 bases spanning the gap. CDR3 length equals 15 residues. The germline CDR1 and CDR2 sequences are MNHNY and SVGAGI (reference sequence). The DNA of the CDR3 is TGTGCCAGCAGTCCCGGGACATTTAGCAATCAGCCCCAGCATTTT. Amino acids: CASSPGTFSNQPQHF.

This sequence joins TRBV10-3 and TRBJ2-4, with unresolved D. The CDR3 length is 15 residues. Trimming pared 4 bases from V and 0 bases from J, leaving 10 bases between. Germline V CDR1 and CDR2: ENHRY, SYGVKD. As DNA, the CDR3 is TGTGCCATCAGTGTAGGGTCTCTAGCCAAAAACATTCAGTACTTC. Translated: CAISVGSLAKNIQYF.

V usage is TRBV6-5 and J usage is TRBJ2-7; D gene unclear. Germline CDR1 and CDR2: MNHEY and SVGAGI. V dropped 2 bases and J dropped 7 bases, with 6 bases sitting between them. The CDR3 extends over 11 amino acids. DNA for the CDR3: TGTGCCAGCAGTTACGGGATTGAGCAGTACTTC. It translates to CASSYGIEQYF.

The sample holds a few counts of this clone. V gene TRBV11-2 combines with J gene TRBJ1-2; D possibly corresponds to TRBD1 (5 bases). Trimming shortened V by 0 bases and J by 2 bases, and 10 bases separated the two germline ends. Germline CDR1 reads SGHAT; CDR2 reads FQNNGV. CDR3 length: 15 residues. Here the CDR3 reads CASSLEAGLNYGYTF. DNA for the CDR3: TGTGCCAGCAGCTTAGAGGCGGGGCTGAACTATGGCTACACCTTC. Using reference TRBV11-2 and TRBJ1-2 for the parts outside the CDR3, the full variable domain is EAGVAQSPRYKIIEKRQSVAFWCNPISGHATLYWYQQILGQGPKLLIQFQNNGVVDDSQLPKDRFSAERLKGVDSTLKIQPAKLEDSAVYLCASSLEAGLNYGYTFGSGTRLTVV.

V gene TRBV4-1 combines with J gene TRBJ1-3, with no clear D. This CDR3 is built from 16 residues. V was shortened by 0 bases and J by 0 bases, with 9 bases between the two germline ends. CDR1 and CDR2 from the germline V gene are MGHRA and YSYEKL. The CDR3 loop reads CASSQDRGYSGNTIYF. CDR3 coding DNA: TGCGCCAGCAGCCAAGATCGAGGGTACTCTGGAAACACCATATATTTT.

This clone occurred a few times. This rearrangement joins TRBV6-1 to TRBJ1-5; D gene ambiguous. Germline V gives CDR1 MNHNS, CDR2 SASEGT. The CDR3 has 14 residues. V was cut by 6 bases and J by 3 bases, with 12 bases left in between. Written as DNA, the CDR3 is TGTGCCAGCAGGCCATGGGAAAACAATCAGCCCCAGCATTTT. It specifies CASRPWENNQPQHF.

This chain uses TRBV5-1 with TRBJ2-2; tentative D call: TRBD2 (6 bases). Trimming left V 3 bases short and J 7 bases short, with 16 bases between. This CDR3 has 15 amino acids. The germline V gene has CDR1 SGHRS and CDR2 YFSETQ. The CDR3 here is CASSSIGTGDGELFF. DNA for the CDR3: TGCGCCAGCAGCTCCATCGGGACGGGGGACGGGGAGCTGTTTTTT.

The chain joins TRBV11-3 to TRBJ2-1, with TRBD1 matching over 10 bases. The CDR3 totals 15 residues. CDR1 SGHNT and CDR2 YENEEA come from the germline V gene. Trimming removed 5 bases from V and 4 bases from J; junction bases left unmatched: 5. The CDR3: CASSTRQGAYNEQFF. The DNA of the CDR3 is TGTGCCAGCAGCACCCGACAGGGGGCGTACAATGAGCAGTTCTTC. The full variable domain, rest sourced from reference TRBV11-3 and TRBJ2-1, is EAGVVQSPRYKIIEKKQPVAFWCNPISGHNTLYWYLQNLGQGPELLIRYENEEAVDDSQLPKDRFSAERLKGVDSTLKIQPAELGDSAVYLCASSTRQGAYNEQFFGPGTRLTVL.

The V gene is TRBV6-1, the J gene TRBJ2-1; the D gene is possibly TRBD2 (5 bases). V was trimmed by 4 bases and J by 0 bases, leaving 13 bases between them. This CDR3 is built from 16 residues. CDR1 and CDR2 from the germline V gene are MNHNS and SASEGT. The CDR3 region has the DNA TGTGCCAGCAGTGGAGGGCACGCTCACTCCTACAATGAGCAGTTCTTC. Its protein is CASSGGHAHSYNEQFF.

The chain combines TRBV27 with TRBJ1-1, with 8 bases that match TRBD1. The length of the CDR3 is 15 residues. Trimming at V came to 3 bases and at J to 5 bases, leaving 8 bases not matched to a gene. Germline values: CDR1 MNHEY, CDR2 SMNVEV (reference sequence). CDR3 nucleotides: TGTGCCAGCAGTTTCGGACAGGGAAAGAGGACTGAAGCTTTCTTT. It translates to CASSFGQGKRTEAFF.

The genes are TRBV5-4 and TRBJ2-7; no reliable D call. Germline lookup yields CDR1 SGHNT and CDR2 YYREEE (reference sequence). The CDR3 covers 13 residues. V was cut by 2 bases and J by 4 bases, with 10 bases left in between. This CDR3 reads CASSFSPVYEQYF. The DNA for the CDR3 is TGTGCCAGCAGCTTTTCCCCGGTTTACGAGCAGTACTTC.

The CDR3 DNA reads TGCGCCAGCAGCCAACCCGGGACAGGGGAGCACAATGAGCAGTTCTTC. It translates to CASSQPGTGEHNEQFF. V and J are TRBV4-3 and TRBJ2-1; 10 bases match TRBD1. The CDR3 extends over 16 amino acids. Germline CDR1 and CDR2: LGHNA and YSLEER. With 2 bases clipped from V and 5 bases from J, the junction kept 6 bases outside the gene matches.

The V call is TRBV5-1, the J call TRBJ1-2, with 8 bases aligning to TRBD1. This CDR3 spans 17 amino acids. With 1 base clipped from V and 2 bases from J, the junction kept 10 bases outside the gene matches. Per the germline V gene, CDR1 is SGHRS and CDR2 is YFSETQ. In DNA form, the CDR3 reads TGCGCCAGCAGCTTGAACCTCCCCGGGACAGGAAACTATGGCTACACCTTC. It yields the protein CASSLNLPGTGNYGYTF.

The DNA for the CDR3 is TGTGCCAGCAGCCCCAGGCTAGCGGGAGGGAAAGAGACCCAGTACTTC. This translates into CASSPRLAGGKETQYF. J is TRBJ2-5 and V is TRBV11-2, with 12 bases lining up with TRBD2. The germline gives CDR1 SGHAT, CDR2 FQNNGV. Unmatched junction bases numbered 7, after V lost 5 bases and J lost 3 bases. The CDR3 runs 16 residues.

This chain links TRBV28 with TRBJ1-4; D remains ambiguous. This CDR3 is built from 12 residues. The V and J ends lost 2 bases and 7 bases respectively, with 5 bases between them. Germline V CDR1 and CDR2: MDHEN, SYDVKM. CDR3 protein: CASSLSREKLFF. DNA for the CDR3: TGTGCCAGCAGTTTAAGCCGTGAAAAACTGTTTTTT.

The chain couples TRBV4-1 to TRBJ2-7; possibly TRBD1 for D (6 bases). The CDR3 is 16 residues long. Trimming took 2 bases from V and 3 from J, leaving 17 bases between them. Germline CDR1 MGHRA, CDR2 YSYEKL. Written as DNA, the CDR3 is TGCGCCAGCAGCCAACAAGTCCTGGACAGCGGCTACGAGCAGTACTTC. Its translation: CASSQQVLDSGYEQYF.

This clone showed up just once. The chain recombines TRBV18 with TRBJ2-7; D is unresolved. Germline-derived CDR1 and CDR2 are KGHSH and LQKENI. V dropped 6 bases and J dropped 4 bases, with 13 bases sitting between them. The CDR3 is made up of 13 amino acids. CDR3 bases: TGTGCCAGCTCTCCCGACCCAGCATACGAGCAGTACTTC. Its translation is CASSPDPAYEQYF.